A single sample is the source of the 21 T cell receptor beta chains below, sequenced in a study of OX40 agonist ivuxolimab in advanced cancers. Clones were sequenced by immunoSEQ multiplex PCR, and TCRdb holds only the in-frame ones, with some missing. The profile shows fewer than 65,000 clones, about nine tenths of them singletons. The sample here was CD4+ or CD8+ T cells sorted from blood, taken in a trial of the OX40 agonist ivuxolimab. These receptors were taken from an adult with an advanced solid tumor such as melanoma, head and neck, liver or kidney cancer.

This chain links TRBV5-4 with TRBJ2-3; tentative D call: TRBD2 (6 bases). V was trimmed by 4 bases and J by 2 bases, leaving 20 bases between them. The germline V gene has CDR1 SGHNT and CDR2 YYREEE (reference sequence). The CDR3 consists of 17 residues. CDR3 amino acids: CASSLPLTRIDTDTQYF. The CDR3 bases are TGTGCCAGCAGCCTACCGTTGACTAGGATCGACACAGATACGCAGTATTTT.

This chain uses TRBV4-1 with TRBJ1-4; TRBD1 agrees at 7 bases. Unmatched junction bases numbered 7, after V lost 4 bases and J lost 8 bases. The V gene's germline CDR1 is MGHRA and CDR2 YSYEKL. This CDR3 spans 14 amino acids. CDR3 in DNA: TGCGCCAGCAGCCCACAGGGGCTTGGGGAAAAACTGTTTTTT. It encodes CASSPQGLGEKLFF.

The chain couples TRBV4-1 to TRBJ1-5; D might be TRBD1 (5 bases). V was cut by 0 bases and J by 2 bases, with 11 bases left in between. Germline CDR1 and CDR2: MGHRA and YSYEKL. The CDR3 sequence is 16 residues long. The CDR3 loop reads CASSQDWGIGNQPQHF. The CDR3 nucleotides are TGCGCCAGCAGCCAAGATTGGGGGATCGGCAATCAGCCCCAGCATTTT.

To note about this clone: The same CDR3 also results from other DNA sequences found in this sample. This chain links TRBV29-1 with TRBJ2-7; D unresolved. Germline loops: CDR1 SQVTM, CDR2 ANQGSEA. The CDR3 has 10 residues. Trimming stripped 4 bases from V and 3 bases from J, with 4 bases between. The CDR3 DNA follows: TGCAGCGTTGGTAGCTACGAGCAGTACTTC. Its translation: CSVGSYEQYF.

This clone was counted only a few times. This CDR3 reads CASSLGEIYNEQFF. The CDR3 nucleotides are TGTGCCAGCAGCTTGGGGGAGATCTACAATGAGCAGTTCTTC. The chain recombines TRBV5-4 with TRBJ2-1, with D possibly TRBD2 on 5 matching bases. CDR1 is SGHNT and CDR2 is YYREEE in the germline V gene (reference sequence). V shed 0 bases and J shed 3 bases, with 7 bases lying between them. The CDR3 consists of 14 residues.

The chain couples TRBV5-6 to TRBJ2-1; no definite D call. The CDR3 consists of 16 residues. Trimming took 1 base from V and 12 from J, leaving 23 bases between them. Germline V gene lookup returns CDR1 SGHDT and CDR2 YYEEEE. The CDR3 DNA sequence: TGTGCCAGCAGCTTGTTATCATTACTCTACAATGAAGGGCAGTTCTTC. Its protein product is CASSLLSLLYNEGQFF.

This chain joins TRBV5-1 and TRBJ2-1, with TRBD1 matching over 7 bases. Germline V gene sequence: CDR1 SGHRS, CDR2 YFSETQ. The CDR3 contains 16 residues. V was clipped by 4 bases and J by 4 bases; unmatched bases: 11. CDR3 amino acids: CASSTGQVADYNEQFF. The CDR3 bases are TGCGCCAGCAGCACCGGACAGGTTGCCGATTACAATGAGCAGTTCTTC.

The rearrangement uses TRBV6-4 and TRBJ1-1; D might be TRBD1 (6 bases). CDR3 length: 14 residues. CDR1 is MRHNA and CDR2 is SNTAGT in the germline V gene. V lost 10 bases and J 0 bases, leaving 15 bases between the germline ends. The DNA of the CDR3 is TGTGCCAACGCGAACAGGGCCCTGAACACTGAAGCTTTCTTT. This translates into CANANRALNTEAFF.

This chain connects TRBV7-8 to TRBJ1-1; 9 positions match TRBD1. CDR3 size: 16 residues. Per germline, CDR1 SGHVS and CDR2 FQNEAQ. The J segment lost 2 bases and the V segment lost 3 bases, leaving 7 bases of the junction unmatched. The CDR3: CASSLQHTGGNTEAFF. The CDR3 region has the DNA TGTGCCAGCAGCTTGCAACACACAGGGGGCAACACTGAAGCTTTCTTT.

This clone was seen just once. The chain links TRBV2 to TRBJ2-3; 8 positions agree with TRBD2. This CDR3 comprises 11 residues. CDR1 SNHLY and CDR2 FYNNEI come from the germline V gene. V lost 8 bases and J lost 9; bases outside the gene matches: 4. This CDR3 reads CASQASGTQYF. The CDR3 DNA sequence: TGTGCCAGCCAAGCTAGCGGGACGCAGTATTTT. The full variable domain, in which reference TRBV2 and TRBJ2-3 provide the parts outside the CDR3, is EPEVTQTPSHQVTQMGQEVILRCVPISNHLYFYWYRQILGQKVEFLVSFYNNEISEKSEIFDDQFSVERPDGSNFTLKIRSTKLEDSAMYFCASQASGTQYFGPGTRLTVL.

The chain couples TRBV7-9 to TRBJ2-7; D call uncertain. CDR3 size: 14 residues. Trimming stripped 5 bases from V and 2 bases from J, with 13 bases between. Per the germline V gene, CDR1 is SEHNR and CDR2 is FQNEAQ (reference sequence). The CDR3 here is CASSPLRSTYEQYF. CDR3 nucleotide sequence: TGTGCCAGCAGCCCCCTGCGGAGTACCTACGAGCAGTACTTC.

Here the CDR3 reads CASSLKGGGETQYF. CDR3 in DNA: TGTGCCAGCAGCTTGAAAGGGGGCGGGGAGACCCAGTACTTC. This chain connects TRBV5-6 to TRBJ2-5; TRBD1 aligns across 7 bases. This CDR3 is built from 14 residues. Germline V lookup: CDR1 SGHDT, CDR2 YYEEEE. The J segment lost 5 bases and the V segment lost 1 base, leaving 5 bases of the junction unmatched.

Worth noting for this clone: One junction end disagrees with the germline gene, perhaps due to a read error. V gene TRBV7-8 combines with J gene TRBJ2-2, with D tentatively TRBD2 (6 bases). The CDR3 spans 16 residues. Germline CDR1 reads SGHVS; CDR2 reads FQNEAQ. The DNA of the CDR3 is TGTGCCAGCAGCTTTCGGGTAGCGGTGAACATCGGGGAGCTGTTTTTT. This translates into CASSFRVAVNIGELFF.

The chain couples TRBV10-3 to TRBJ2-3; D is unclear. The V end lost 4 bases, the J end lost 5 bases, and 7 bases lay between the germline ends. This CDR3 has 12 amino acids. Germline values: CDR1 ENHRY, CDR2 SYGVKD. DNA for the CDR3: TGTGCCATCAGTGTCCTCCTAGATACGCAGTATTTT. Translated: CAISVLLDTQYF.

The chain combines TRBV28 with TRBJ1-2; the match to TRBD1 covers 10 bases. Per the germline V gene, CDR1 is MDHEN and CDR2 is SYDVKM. The junction had 7 bases not matched to a gene; V was cut back by 7 bases and J by 8 bases. The CDR3 contains 13 residues. CDR3 bases: TGTGCCAGCACCCGGACAGGGGGAAAAGGCTACACCTTC. As protein: CASTRTGGKGYTF.

V is TRBV9 and J is TRBJ2-5; 7 bases agree with TRBD2. The trim removed 5 bases at V and 1 base at J, leaving 8 bases unmatched. This CDR3 contains 15 residues. Germline-derived CDR1 and CDR2 are SGDLS and YYNGEE. In DNA, the CDR3 is TGTGCCAGCAGTTTTTCACCTAGCGGCCAAGAGACCCAGTACTTC. Translated, it gives CASSFSPSGQETQYF.

This rearrangement joins TRBV5-8 to TRBJ2-7; 11 positions match TRBD1. The CDR3 has 15 amino acids. Germline CDR1 and CDR2: SGHTS and YDEGEE. V shed 2 bases and J 1 base; nucleotides not matched to a gene: 2. DNA of the CDR3: TGTGCCAGCAGCTTAGGGGACAGGGGGTCCTACGAGCAGTACTTC. Protein product: CASSLGDRGSYEQYF.

J is TRBJ2-1 and V is TRBV5-4, with TRBD2 matching over 10 bases. The CDR3 consists of 18 residues. V lost 2 bases, J lost 2 bases, and 10 bases stayed unmatched. The germline gives CDR1 SGHNT, CDR2 YYREEE (reference sequence). This CDR3 is CASSLVPVAGGTYNEQFF. CDR3 coding DNA: TGTGCCAGCAGCTTAGTACCGGTAGCGGGAGGCACCTACAATGAGCAGTTCTTC.

This rearrangement joins TRBV7-2 to TRBJ2-7; a weak D match, TRBD1 (5 bases). This CDR3 spans 14 amino acids. V lost 8 bases and J 5 bases, leaving 19 bases between the germline ends. The V gene's germline CDR1 is SGHTA and CDR2 FQGNSA. CDR3 residues: CASGEGVSPNEQYF. The CDR3 DNA sequence: TGTGCCAGCGGGGAAGGGGTTTCACCGAACGAGCAGTACTTC.

J is TRBJ2-6 and V is TRBV7-8; D possibly corresponds to TRBD1 (5 bases). This CDR3 spans 15 amino acids. Deletions cut 5 bases from V and 0 bases from J, with 8 bases between. Germline V CDR1 and CDR2: SGHVS, FQNEAQ. The CDR3: CASSQTGSGANVLTF. The CDR3 DNA sequence: TGTGCCAGCAGCCAAACAGGCTCTGGGGCCAACGTCCTGACTTTC.

V is TRBV5-1 and J is TRBJ2-5, with 8 bases aligning to TRBD2. CDR3 size: 15 residues. With V trimmed by 3 bases and J by 3 bases, 7 bases remained unmatched. Looked up from germline, CDR1 is SGHRS and CDR2 is YFSETQ. The CDR3: CASSWSGSREETQYF. In DNA form, the CDR3 reads TGCGCCAGCAGCTGGAGCGGGAGTAGGGAAGAGACCCAGTACTTC.